These T cell receptor beta chains were read from a single sample in a study of OX40 agonist ivuxolimab in advanced cancers. TCRdb's copy holds only in-frame clones and misses some; the assay was immunoSEQ multiplex PCR. This table holds tens of thousands of clones, about 80% found once. Sample: CD4+ or CD8+ T cells sorted from blood, taken in a trial of the OX40 agonist ivuxolimab. The source of these receptors is an adult with an advanced solid tumor such as melanoma, head and neck, liver or kidney cancer. CDR3s include the opening cysteine and the closing phenylalanine or tryptophan. The D gene is left open where the match is weak. Clone size, where shown, is once, few, many, or a class for clones that have expanded.

NA	TRBJ1-6	TRBV6-5	NA	CASSFGSSYNSPLHF	TGTGCCAGCAGCTTCGGGAGCTCCTATAATTCACCCCTCCACTTT
TRBD1	TRBJ1-2	TRBV7-8	NA	CASSLDRGTGPYGYTF	TGTGCCAGCAGCTTAGACAGGGGGACAGGCCCCTATGGCTACACCTTC
TRBD2	TRBJ2-7	TRBV5-1	NA	CASSFGLAYEQYF	TGCGCCAGCAGCTTTGGACTAGCTTACGAGCAGTACTTC
NA	TRBJ1-1	TRBV4-1	NA	CASSQAPANTEAFF	TGCGCCAGCAGCCAAGCGCCTGCGAACACTGAAGCTTTCTTT
TRBD1	TRBJ1-1	TRBV7-2	NA	CASSYSSGTGPTEAFF	TGTGCCAGCAGCTACAGTTCCGGGACAGGCCCAACTGAAGCTTTCTTT
NA	TRBJ2-7	TRBV5-6	few	CASSSRDMKAYEQYF	TGTGCCAGCAGCTCCCGGGACATGAAGGCCTACGAGCAGTACTTC
NA	TRBJ1-2	TRBV14	NA	CASSQESWAEAPMIYGYTF	TGTGCCAGCAGCCAAGAGAGTTGGGCAGAAGCACCTATGATCTATGGCTACACCTTC
NA	TRBJ1-1	TRBV9	NA	CASSVEGEGAFF	TGTGCCAGCAGCGTAGAAGGTGAGGGAGCTTTCTTT
NA	TRBJ1-2	TRBV5-4	NA	CASSLATGFGYTF	TGTGCCAGCAGCTTGGCGACCGGGTTTGGCTACACCTTC
TRBD2	TRBJ2-1	TRBV2	NA	CASSHLAGGGYEQFF	TGTGCCAGCAGCCACTTGGCGGGGGGGGGCTATGAGCAGTTCTTC
NA	TRBJ2-2	TRBV5-4	NA	CASSLVGPGELFF	TGTGCCAGCAGCTTGGTGGGGCCCGGGGAGCTGTTTTTT
NA	TRBJ2-3	TRBV4-1	NA	CASSQEGKGTDTQYF	TGCGCCAGCAGCCAAGAGGGGAAGGGAACAGATACGCAGTATTTT
TRBD2	TRBJ2-7	TRBV4-1	NA	CASSLWEGGLNEQYF	TGCGCCAGCAGCCTGTGGGAGGGAGGACTGAACGAGCAGTACTTC
NA	TRBJ2-7	TRBV2	NA	CASSDQGSYEQYF	TGTGCCAGCAGTGACCAGGGCTCCTACGAGCAGTACTTC
NA	TRBJ1-1	TRBV5-5	few	CASSLALMNTEAFF	TGTGCCAGCAGCTTGGCCCTGATGAACACTGAAGCTTTCTTT
NA	TRBJ2-1	TRBV6-5	NA	CASSQRDSYNEQFF	TGTGCCAGCAGTCAGAGGGATAGCTACAATGAGCAGTTCTTC
NA	TRBJ1-2	TRBV7-3	NA	CASSLMDLGPETYGYTF	TGTGCCAGCAGCTTAATGGACCTAGGGCCTGAAACCTATGGCTACACCTTC
NA	TRBJ1-1	TRBV2	NA	CASTTSVRAFF	TGTGCCAGCACCACGTCCGTACGGGCTTTCTTT
NA	TRBJ1-1	TRBV7-8	NA	CASSFGGGNTEAFF	TGTGCCAGCAGCTTTGGAGGGGGGAACACTGAAGCTTTCTTT
TRBD2	TRBJ2-7	TRBV9	NA	CASSVGTSGAYEQYF	TGTGCCAGCAGCGTAGGTACTAGCGGTGCCTACGAGCAGTACTTC
NA	TRBJ1-4	TRBV5-4	NA	CASSLTGRGLVNEKLFF	TGTGCCAGCAGCTTGACAGGGCGCGGGTTAGTTAATGAAAAACTGTTTTTT
NA	TRBJ1-6	TRBV11-2	NA	CASSPQTGRGSPLHF	TGTGCCAGCAGCCCCCAAACAGGGAGGGGCTCACCCCTCCACTTT
NA	TRBJ2-1	TRBV27	NA	CASRDSVYNEQFF	TGTGCCAGCAGGGATTCCGTCTACAATGAGCAGTTCTTC
TRBD2	TRBJ2-1	TRBV7-9	once	CASSPGLAGGFEQFF	TGTGCCAGCAGCCCCGGACTAGCGGGAGGGTTTGAGCAGTTCTTC
NA	TRBJ2-7	TRBV29-1	NA	CSVEDQGGYEQYF	TGCAGCGTTGAAGATCAAGGGGGCTACGAGCAGTACTTC
TRBD1	TRBJ2-7	TRBV27	NA	CASSLSHRGRYEQYF	TGTGCCAGCAGTTTATCGCACAGGGGGCGGTACGAGCAGTACTTC
TRBD2	TRBJ2-7	TRBV6-5	once	CASSDGGAVYEQYF	TGTGCCAGCAGCGACGGGGGGGCTGTTTACGAGCAGTACTTC
NA	TRBJ1-1	TRBV2	few	CASWGQTEAFF	TGTGCCAGCTGGGGGCAAACTGAAGCTTTCTTT
NA	TRBJ2-7	TRBV27	NA	CASSFVGSEQYF	TGTGCCAGCAGTTTCGTGGGGTCCGAGCAGTACTTC
TRBD1	TRBJ1-1	TRBV9	NA	CASSPRQGNTEAFF	TGTGCCAGCAGCCCGCGACAGGGGAACACTGAAGCTTTCTTT
NA	TRBJ1-3	TRBV11-1	NA	CASSLDGRFSSGNTIYF	TGTGCCAGCAGCTTGGACGGACGGTTTAGCTCTGGAAACACCATATATTTT
NA	TRBJ2-7	TRBV14	NA	CASSQGYIYEQYF	TGTGCCAGCAGCCAAGGCTACATCTACGAGCAGTACTTC
TRBD2	TRBJ2-3	TRBV27	once	CASSLGLAGSHTQYF	TGTGCCAGCAGTTTAGGGCTAGCGGGGTCACATACGCAGTATTTT
TRBD1	TRBJ2-1	TRBV27	NA	CASSSPLGQFPYNEQFF	TGTGCCAGCAGTAGCCCGCTGGGACAGTTTCCCTACAATGAGCAGTTCTTC
TRBD2	TRBJ2-1	TRBV7-9	NA	CASSSGLAGNPNEQFF	TGTGCCAGCAGCTCCGGACTAGCGGGGAATCCCAATGAGCAGTTCTTC
TRBD2	TRBJ2-1	TRBV7-9	NA	CASSLVGSGVYNEQFF	TGTGCCAGCAGCTTAGTTGGTAGCGGGGTCTACAATGAGCAGTTCTTC
NA	TRBJ2-7	TRBV28	once	CASSPRAADYEQYF	TGTGCCAGCAGTCCGAGGGCGGCGGACTACGAGCAGTACTTC
TRBD2	TRBJ2-7	TRBV5-1	once	CASKGGRSSYEQYF	TGCGCCAGCAAGGGCGGGAGGAGCTCCTACGAGCAGTACTTC
NA	TRBJ1-5	TRBV27	NA	CASSLTPAQPQHF	TGTGCCAGCAGTTTAACGCCCGCACAGCCCCAGCATTTT
TRBD1	TRBJ2-7	TRBV19	NA	CASSWGQSYEQYF	TGTGCCAGTAGTTGGGGACAGTCCTACGAGCAGTACTTC
TRBD1	TRBJ1-2	TRBV28	NA	CASSPEGAGKGYTF	TGTGCCAGCAGCCCAGAGGGGGCAGGGAAAGGCTACACCTTC